This T cell receptor (beta chain) comes out of a study of technical replicates of blood from several donors. The ends were cut back, 10 bases at V and 1 base at J, with 14 bases in the middle. Germline assignment: CDR1 MNHEY and CDR2 SMNVEV (reference sequence). The length of the CDR3 is 14 residues. Generated by immunoSEQ multiplex PCR, the TCRdb table keeps only in-frame clones and is missing some. The sample shows around 70,000 clones, 93% of them seen only once. The J gene is TRBJ2-1, the V gene TRBV27; a possible D gene is TRBD1 (5 bases). Source material: T cells isolated from PBMCs. The receptor was isolated from a human donor in good health. This CDR3 is CAIGASRSYNEQFF. The DNA of the CDR3 is TGTGCCATTGGGGCCAGCCGTTCCTACAATGAGCAGTTCTTC.